This TCR beta chain was sequenced during a study of beta chain features in type 1 diabetes. Germline loops: CDR1 SQVTM, CDR2 ANQGSEA. The CDR3 is 10 amino acids. The germline V and J ends were trimmed by 4 bases and 8 bases, with 8 bases remaining between them. This clone was detected a few times. Expressed TCRB transcripts were sequenced after all isolated RNA was converted to cDNA. Data came from immunoSEQ multiplex PCR; TCRdb stores just in-frame clones and leaves some out. The sample has about 230,000 clones; over 8.5% are singletons. The J gene is TRBJ1-2, the V gene TRBV29-1; D remains ambiguous. Sequencing was performed on naive CD4+ T cells from blood. This receptor was obtained from a woman between 18 and 29 years old in good health. CDR3 residues: CSVAVGGYTF. CDR3 nucleotides: TGCAGCGTTGCCGTCGGGGGCTACACCTTC.